Below are 23 T cell receptor beta chains sequenced from a single sample in a study of blood T cell repertoires in COVID-19. Clones were sequenced by immunoSEQ multiplex PCR, and TCRdb holds only the in-frame ones, with some missing. The table lists approximately 250,000 clones, just under 85% of them singletons. Sample: peripheral blood. The receptors shown here come from a man aged 50 to 60 with acute or convalescent COVID-19.

The CDR3 DNA reads TGTGCCAGCAGGCAACCGACGGGGAACACTGAAGCTTTCTTT. This sequence encodes CASRQPTGNTEAFF. V and J are TRBV27 and TRBJ1-1; D uncertain. The CDR3 is 14 amino acids. Germline V gene lookup returns CDR1 MNHEY and CDR2 SMNVEV (reference sequence). The V and J ends lost 6 bases and 1 base respectively, with 12 bases between them.

The V call is TRBV7-8, the J call TRBJ2-5; D is undetermined. From germline, CDR1 is SGHVS and CDR2 FQNEAQ. The CDR3 extends over 11 amino acids. V was shortened by 6 bases and J by 2 bases, with 4 bases between the two germline ends. The CDR3 reads CASREQETQYF. DNA of the CDR3: TGTGCCAGCAGGGAGCAAGAGACCCAGTACTTC. The full variable domain, its missing parts supplied by reference TRBV7-8 and TRBJ2-5, is GAGVSQSPRYKVAKRGQDVALRCDPISGHVSLFWYQQALGQGPEFLTYFQNEAQLDKSGLPSDRFFAERPEGSVSTLKIQRTQQEDSAVYLCASREQETQYFGPGTRLLVL.

This chain links TRBV10-3 with TRBJ2-7, with 9 bases lining up with TRBD2. The CDR3 is made up of 15 amino acids. V shed 4 bases and J 3 bases; nucleotides not matched to a gene: 7. Germline V lookup: CDR1 ENHRY, CDR2 SYGVKD. The CDR3 bases are TGTGCCATCAGTGGGGCGACTAGCGGTAACTACGAGCAGTACTTC. Translating it yields CAISGATSGNYEQYF.

The V gene is TRBV27, the J gene TRBJ1-1; 7 bases are a match to TRBD1. Germline assignment: CDR1 MNHEY and CDR2 SMNVEV (reference sequence). After removal of 6 bases from V and 4 bases from J, the junction contained 5 bases not matched to a gene. The CDR3 runs to 13 residues. The CDR3 region is CASSRTGVTEAFF. As DNA, the CDR3 is TGTGCCAGCAGCCGAACAGGGGTCACTGAAGCTTTCTTT.

A single count supports this clone. The chain combines TRBV6-5 with TRBJ1-1; TRBD1 is a possible D gene (5 bases). This CDR3 spans 15 amino acids. Per germline, CDR1 MNHEY and CDR2 SVGAGI. V gave up 0 bases and J gave up 9 bases, with 17 bases separating them. Here the CDR3 reads CASSYSMGGEAKAFF. As DNA, the CDR3 is TGTGCCAGCAGTTACTCGATGGGGGGAGAGGCAAAAGCTTTCTTT.

The chain joins TRBV3-1 (or the pseudogene TRBV3-2) to TRBJ1-2; D not certain. This CDR3 contains 13 residues. Trimming took 3 bases from V and 5 from J, leaving 10 bases between them. In germline, CDR1 is LGHDT, CDR2 YNNKEL (reference sequence). CDR3 in DNA: TGTGCCAGCAGCCAGGCAGGTTATTATGGCTACACCTTC. Amino acids: CASSQAGYYGYTF.

The chain combines TRBV6-1 with TRBJ2-2; TRBD1 matches at 9 bases. Germline V gene data show CDR1 as MNHNS and CDR2 as SASEGT. Trimming took 5 bases from V and 4 from J; bases not matched to a gene: 5. The CDR3 spans 15 residues. CDR3 sequence reads: CASSNRGRGTGELFF. In DNA form, the CDR3 reads TGTGCCAGCAGTAACAGGGGGCGCGGCACCGGGGAGCTGTTTTTT.

Only a few counts were recorded for this clone. The chain links TRBV6-5 to TRBJ1-4; D might be TRBD1 (5 bases). V lost 4 bases and J lost 0, with 9 bases in between. Germline V lookup: CDR1 MNHEY, CDR2 SVGAGI. The CDR3 loop spans 15 amino acids. The CDR3 here is CASSLDTATNEKLFF. CDR3 DNA: TGTGCCAGCAGTTTGGACACAGCAACTAATGAAAAACTGTTTTTT.

The CDR3 protein is CAPPEAQAGYTF. The CDR3, as DNA: TGTGCCCCACCGGAGGCCCAGGCAGGCTACACCTTC. The chain recombines TRBV15 with TRBJ1-2; no clear D. Trimming took 11 bases from V and 8 from J, leaving 18 bases between them. The CDR3 loop spans 12 amino acids. Germline loops: CDR1 LNHNV, CDR2 YYDKDF (reference sequence).

The chain combines TRBV27 with TRBJ1-2, with a possible D match to TRBD1 (6 bases). Trimming took 4 bases from V and 1 from J, leaving 16 bases between them. This CDR3 is built from 16 residues. The V gene's germline CDR1 is MNHEY and CDR2 SMNVEV (reference sequence). Here the CDR3 DNA reads TGTGCCAGCAGTTCCCTATTGACAGGTTTTAACTATGGCTACACCTTC. It yields the protein CASSSLLTGFNYGYTF.

The V and J genes are TRBV5-5 and TRBJ2-1; 7 bases line up with TRBD2. The CDR3 spans 15 residues. Germline CDR1 SGHKS, CDR2 YYEKEE (reference sequence). J gave up 7 bases and V 6 bases, and 13 bases lay outside the gene matches. The CDR3 DNA is TGTGCCAGCACCTGGGGGAGGGGCGGGAAAAATGAGCAGTTCTTC. As protein: CASTWGRGGKNEQFF.

The chain combines TRBV7-9 with TRBJ2-1; D is unresolved. The CDR3 contains 13 residues. Germline CDR1 reads SEHNR; CDR2 reads FQNEAQ (reference sequence). V dropped 3 bases and J dropped 10 bases, with 13 bases sitting between them. The chain's CDR3 is CASSFFAAQEQFF. In DNA form, the CDR3 reads TGTGCCAGCAGCTTTTTTGCGGCCCAGGAGCAGTTCTTC.

The chain is built from TRBV7-9 and TRBJ2-7; no reliable D call. The CDR3 is 11 residues long. Between the trimmed V and J ends, which lost 5 bases and 3 bases, there was a span of 5 bases. Germline CDR1 is SEHNR and CDR2 is FQNEAQ (reference sequence). The CDR3 DNA follows: TGTGCCAGCAGCCCAAACTACGAGCAGTACTTC. Amino acid sequence: CASSPNYEQYF.

This clone was recorded only once. The chain combines TRBV10-3 with TRBJ1-4; 8 bases map to TRBD1. The germline V gene encodes CDR1 ENHRY and CDR2 SYGVKD. The CDR3 has 16 residues. Trimming took 4 bases from V and 2 from J; bases not matched to a gene: 6. The CDR3 DNA reads as TGTGCCATCAGTGGGCGACCAGGGGGCACTAATGAAAAACTGTTTTTT. It codes for CAISGRPGGTNEKLFF.

This chain links TRBV19 with TRBJ1-2; TRBD1 agrees at 7 bases. The germline V gene encodes CDR1 LNHDA and CDR2 SQIVND (reference sequence). V was pared by 2 bases and J by 8 bases, with 5 bases of the junction left unmatched. The CDR3 runs 13 residues. This chain's CDR3 is CASSITGDGGYTF. The DNA of the CDR3 is TGTGCCAGTAGTATAACAGGGGATGGGGGCTACACCTTC.

The chain links TRBV11-2 to TRBJ2-3; TRBD1 matches at 9 bases. The V gene's germline CDR1 is SGHAT and CDR2 FQNNGV. The ends lost 7 bases at V and 3 bases at J; junction bases unmatched: 8. This CDR3 comprises 15 residues. This CDR3 is CASTPRDRETDTQYF. The CDR3 coding sequence is TGTGCCAGCACCCCGCGGGACAGGGAAACAGATACGCAGTATTTT.

This clone was recorded once. CDR3 bases: TGTGCCAGCAGCGCAGGACAGGGGGCGAACACCGGGGAGCTGTTTTTT. This encodes CASSAGQGANTGELFF. This chain uses TRBV7-9 with TRBJ2-2; the match to TRBD1 covers 10 bases. Germline lookup yields CDR1 SEHNR and CDR2 FQNEAQ (reference sequence). J was trimmed by 0 bases and V by 5 bases; bases with no gene match: 3. CDR3 length equals 16 residues.

This clone was seen just once. The chain combines TRBV11-3 with TRBJ2-7; TRBD1 might be the D (7 bases). Trimming pared 5 bases from V and 0 bases from J, leaving 11 bases between. The CDR3 is made up of 14 amino acids. Germline V gives CDR1 SGHNT, CDR2 YENEEA. CDR3 in amino acids: CASSRQGLSYEQYF. The DNA of the CDR3 is TGTGCCAGCAGCCGACAGGGACTCTCCTACGAGCAGTACTTC.

The chain combines TRBV4-1 with TRBJ1-4; TRBD1 aligns across 7 bases. The CDR3 runs 15 residues. CDR1 is MGHRA and CDR2 is YSYEKL in the germline V gene. The V gene end was trimmed by 4 bases and the J gene end by 3 bases; junction bases not matched to a gene: 5. In nucleotides, the CDR3 is TGCGCCAGCAGCCTTGAACAGGGGCCTAATGAAAAACTGTTTTTT. Translating it yields CASSLEQGPNEKLFF.

This clone has only a few counts. The chain joins TRBV9 to TRBJ1-1; D may be TRBD1 (5 bases). Germline CDR1 and CDR2: SGDLS and YYNGEE. This CDR3 spans 12 amino acids. Trimming stripped 0 bases from V and 11 bases from J, with 11 bases between. Here the CDR3 reads CASSVDQGEAFF. The CDR3 DNA reads TGTGCCAGCAGCGTAGACCAGGGCGAGGCTTTCTTT.

This clone was observed a handful of times. CDR3 nucleotides: TGTGCCAGCAGCTTACCGACACCATCCTACGAGCAGTACTTC. It yields the protein CASSLPTPSYEQYF. The chain combines TRBV5-5 with TRBJ2-7; D is ambiguous. Germline CDR1 is SGHKS and CDR2 is YYEKEE (reference sequence). CDR3 size: 14 residues. V dropped 2 bases and J dropped 1 base, with 10 bases sitting between them.

This clone was picked up one time. The chain couples TRBV5-1 to TRBJ2-7, with TRBD1 identical over 8 bases. After removal of 3 bases from V and 1 base from J, the junction contained 9 bases not matched to a gene. The CDR3 extends over 16 amino acids. The germline gives CDR1 SGHRS, CDR2 YFSETQ. CDR3 sequence (DNA): TGCGCCAGCAGCTACAGGGGGATAGGCCCATCCTACGAGCAGTACTTC. Translating gives CASSYRGIGPSYEQYF.

The V gene is TRBV11-2, the J gene TRBJ2-5; TRBD1 matches at 8 bases. The CDR3 is 17 residues long. With 2 bases clipped from V and 5 bases from J, the junction kept 13 bases outside the gene matches. Germline lookup yields CDR1 SGHAT and CDR2 FQNNGV. CDR3 loop: CASSLRGRGHDGETQYF. The CDR3 bases are TGTGCCAGCAGCTTAAGGGGCAGGGGGCACGACGGGGAGACCCAGTACTTC.